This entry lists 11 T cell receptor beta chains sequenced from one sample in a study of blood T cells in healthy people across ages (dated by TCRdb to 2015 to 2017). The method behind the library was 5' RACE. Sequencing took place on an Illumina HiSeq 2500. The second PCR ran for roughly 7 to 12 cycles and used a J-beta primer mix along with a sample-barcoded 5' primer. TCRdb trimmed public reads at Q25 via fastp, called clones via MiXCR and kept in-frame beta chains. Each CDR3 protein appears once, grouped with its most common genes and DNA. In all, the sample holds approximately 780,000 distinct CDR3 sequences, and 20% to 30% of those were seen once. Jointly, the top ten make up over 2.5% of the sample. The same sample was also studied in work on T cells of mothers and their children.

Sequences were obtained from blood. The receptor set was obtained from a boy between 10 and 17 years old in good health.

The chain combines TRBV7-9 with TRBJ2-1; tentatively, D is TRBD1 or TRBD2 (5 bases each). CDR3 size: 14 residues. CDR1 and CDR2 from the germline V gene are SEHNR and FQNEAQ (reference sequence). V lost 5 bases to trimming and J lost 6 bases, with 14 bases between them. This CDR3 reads CASSVPRDPNEQFF. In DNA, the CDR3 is TGTGCCAGCAGCGTCCCCCGGGACCCCAATGAGCAGTTCTTC.

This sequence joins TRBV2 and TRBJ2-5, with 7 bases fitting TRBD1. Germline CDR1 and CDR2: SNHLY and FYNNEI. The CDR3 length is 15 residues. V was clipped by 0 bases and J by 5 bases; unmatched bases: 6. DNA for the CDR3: TGTGCCAGCAGTGAAGCGCTTAGGGGGCGGGAGACCCAGTACTTC. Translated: CASSEALRGRETQYF.

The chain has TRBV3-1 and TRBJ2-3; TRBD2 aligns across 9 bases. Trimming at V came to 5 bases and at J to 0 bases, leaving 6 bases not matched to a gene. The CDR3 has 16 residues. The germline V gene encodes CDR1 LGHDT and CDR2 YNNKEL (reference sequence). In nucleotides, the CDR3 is TGTGCCAGCAGCGATCTAGCGGGGCCTAGCACAGATACGCAGTATTTT. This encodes CASSDLAGPSTDTQYF.

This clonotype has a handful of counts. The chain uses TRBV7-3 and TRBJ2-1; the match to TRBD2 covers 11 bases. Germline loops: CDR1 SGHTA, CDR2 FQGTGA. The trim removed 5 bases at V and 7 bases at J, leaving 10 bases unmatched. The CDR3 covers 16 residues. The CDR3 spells CASSLVSGGAGNEQFF. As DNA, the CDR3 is TGTGCCAGCAGCCTCGTTAGCGGGGGGGCGGGGAATGAGCAGTTCTTC.

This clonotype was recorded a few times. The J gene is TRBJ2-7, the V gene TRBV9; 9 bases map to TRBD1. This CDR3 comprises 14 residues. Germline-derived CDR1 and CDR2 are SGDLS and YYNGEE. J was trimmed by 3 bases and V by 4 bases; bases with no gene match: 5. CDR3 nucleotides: TGTGCCAGCAGCAACCGGGACAGGGACTACGAGCAGTACTTC. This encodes CASSNRDRDYEQYF.

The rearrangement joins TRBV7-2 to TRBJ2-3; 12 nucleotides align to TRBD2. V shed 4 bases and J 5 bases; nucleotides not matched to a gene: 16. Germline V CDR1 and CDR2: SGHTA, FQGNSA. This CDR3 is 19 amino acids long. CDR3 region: CASSSHHSLAGGAGDTQYF. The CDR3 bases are TGTGCCAGCAGCTCCCATCATTCCCTAGCGGGAGGGGCGGGAGATACGCAGTATTTT. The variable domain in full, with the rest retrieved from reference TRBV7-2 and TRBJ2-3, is GAGVSQSPSNKVTEKGKDVELRCDPISGHTALYWYRQSLGQGLEFLIYFQGNSAPDKSGLPSDRFSAERTGGSVSTLTIQRTQQEDSAVYLCASSSHHSLAGGAGDTQYFGPGTRLTVL.

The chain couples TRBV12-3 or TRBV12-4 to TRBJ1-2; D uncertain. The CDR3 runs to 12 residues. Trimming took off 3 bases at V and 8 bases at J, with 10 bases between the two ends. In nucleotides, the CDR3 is TGTGCCAGCAGTTTCATAGGCCTAGGCTACACCTTC. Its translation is CASSFIGLGYTF.

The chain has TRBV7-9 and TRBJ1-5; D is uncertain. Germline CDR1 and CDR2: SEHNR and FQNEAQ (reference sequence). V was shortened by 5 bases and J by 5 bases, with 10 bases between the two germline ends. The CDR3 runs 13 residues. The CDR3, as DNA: TGTGCCAGCAGCGCGGACGGTCATCAGCCCCAGCATTTT. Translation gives CASSADGHQPQHF.

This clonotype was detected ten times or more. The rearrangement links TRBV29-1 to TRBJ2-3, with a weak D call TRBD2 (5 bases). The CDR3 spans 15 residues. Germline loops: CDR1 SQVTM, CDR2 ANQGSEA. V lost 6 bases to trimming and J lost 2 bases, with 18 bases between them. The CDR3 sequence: CSVRPWSGNTDTQYF. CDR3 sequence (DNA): TGCAGCGTCCGACCTTGGAGCGGAAACACAGATACGCAGTATTTT.

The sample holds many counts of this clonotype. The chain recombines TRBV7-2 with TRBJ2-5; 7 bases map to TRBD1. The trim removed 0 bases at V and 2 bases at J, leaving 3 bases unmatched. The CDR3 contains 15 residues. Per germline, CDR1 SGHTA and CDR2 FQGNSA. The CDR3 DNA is TGTGCCAGCAGCTTAGCGAGGGACAGACAAGAGACCCAGTACTTC. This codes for CASSLARDRQETQYF.

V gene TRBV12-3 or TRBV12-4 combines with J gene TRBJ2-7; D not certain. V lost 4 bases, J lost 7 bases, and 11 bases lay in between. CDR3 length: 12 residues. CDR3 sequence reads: CASSSRWREQYF. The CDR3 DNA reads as TGTGCCAGCAGTTCCCGTTGGAGAGAGCAGTACTTC.